Listed below are T cell receptor beta chains from one sample, sequenced in a study of blood T cell repertoires in COVID-19. Data came from immunoSEQ multiplex PCR; TCRdb stores just in-frame clones and leaves some out. The sample records 250,000 to 300,000 clones, about 89% being singletons. The sample comprised peripheral blood. All receptors come from a woman in her thirties with COVID-19, enrolled during active disease. CDR3s leave out the opening cysteine and the closing phenylalanine or tryptophan. The D gene is left open where the match is weak.

>TRBV11-3|-|TRBJ2-3
ASSFGGKTDTQY
>TRBV5-4|-|TRBJ2-5
ASSSDPEAGLETQY
>TRBV29-1|-|TRBJ1-1
SVGSYSTEAF
>TRBV10-1|-|TRBJ2-5
ASSEVGGAPQY
>TRBV29-1|TRBD2|TRBJ2-3
SAPTSGTSGGLNTQY
>TRBV7-9|-|TRBJ1-1
ASSLARGFEAF
>TRBV19|TRBD2|TRBJ2-1
ATGTSGPAEGEQF
>TRBV28|-|TRBJ1-1
ASSRRGISTEAF
>TRBV3-1/TRBV3-2|-|TRBJ2-5
ASSQAFGETQY
>TRBV20-1|TRBD1|TRBJ2-7
SAIDPGTGFYEQY
>TRBV9|-|TRBJ1-1
ASNLGPNTEAF
>TRBV5-1|TRBD1|TRBJ1-4
ASGTGTVKEKLF
>TRBV5-1|-|TRBJ2-3
ASSSETSTDTQY
>TRBV29-1|-|TRBJ1-1
SVEVWTANTEAF
>TRBV3-1/TRBV3-2|TRBD2|TRBJ2-3
ASSPGLAGVDTQY
>TRBV27|TRBD1|TRBJ2-7
ASSFGTGDYEQY
>TRBV21-1|-|TRBJ1-1
ASWRRDTEAF
>TRBV3-1/TRBV3-2|-|TRBJ2-1
ASSQGSPDEQF
>TRBV3-1/TRBV3-2|TRBD2|TRBJ2-1
ASSLSGSNEQF
>TRBV3-1/TRBV3-2|TRBD1|TRBJ2-3
ASSQRQGIKDTQY
>TRBV19|TRBD2|TRBJ2-7
ASSAGLAGGYEQY
>TRBV5-1|-|TRBJ2-3
ASSIQGTDTQY
>TRBV7-9|TRBD1|TRBJ1-2
ASSYQGAAGYT
>TRBV6-4|TRBD2|TRBJ2-1
ASSTGTRKDEQF
>TRBV6-6|TRBD1|TRBJ1-1
ASRLTGGNTEAF
>TRBV6-1|TRBD1|TRBJ1-5
ASSEAETGGNQPQH
>TRBV9|-|TRBJ1-1
ASSVSGVDTEAF
>TRBV7-9|-|TRBJ2-2
ASTASANTGELF
>TRBV19|TRBD2|TRBJ2-1
ASRSSPTSGNLGEQF
>TRBV30|-|TRBJ1-6
ACQQTLESPLH
>TRBV2|TRBD1|TRBJ2-7
ASRDRKSYEQY
>TRBV28|TRBD2|TRBJ2-2
ASSLSGGSTGELF
>TRBV12-3/TRBV12-4|TRBD1|TRBJ1-2
ASSAGQGHGYT
>TRBV19|-|TRBJ2-7
ASSISRVGAYEQY
>TRBV25-1|TRBD1|TRBJ1-1
ASSEPGTVLEAF
>TRBV5-4|-|TRBJ2-2
ASSLGGRNTGELF
>TRBV27|-|TRBJ2-5
ASSFRDQETQY
>TRBV5-1|-|TRBJ1-1
ASRGTINTEAF
>TRBV30|TRBD1|TRBJ1-3
AWSLQGDSGNTIY
>TRBV28|-|TRBJ1-1
ASSWAYLNTEAF
>TRBV30|TRBD2|TRBJ2-1
AWSHPSGFRSYNEQF
>TRBV9|-|TRBJ2-5
ASSQTGETQY
>TRBV5-1|-|TRBJ2-1
ASSLSGLAYNEQF
>TRBV19|TRBD2|TRBJ2-7
ASSITLVAGVYEQY
>TRBV6-1|TRBD1|TRBJ1-1
ASSESQGFGAF
>TRBV27|TRBD1|TRBJ2-1
ASSFGTGGYNEQF